Listed here are 8 T cell receptor beta chains from one sample, sequenced in a study of T cell responses to AZD1222 COVID-19 vaccine. Here immunoSEQ multiplex PCR was the method, and the copy in TCRdb shows in-frame clones only, minus some. The table lists about 180,000 clones, over 85% of them singletons. The sequences come from peripheral blood, collected on day 0 of AZD1222 vaccination. These receptors were obtained from an adult in good health.

The chain joins TRBV30 to TRBJ1-2, with D possibly TRBD1 on 5 matching bases. The germline V gene has CDR1 GTSNPN and CDR2 SVGIG (reference sequence). Trimming removed 1 base from V and 7 bases from J, with 13 bases in between. CDR3 length equals 13 residues. CDR3 residues: CAWSASGPGGYTF. In DNA, the CDR3 is TGTGCCTGGAGTGCCTCGGGGCCCGGTGGCTACACCTTC.

The V call is TRBV4-1, the J call TRBJ2-7, with a tentative D call TRBD2 (6 bases). Trimming took off 1 base at V and 2 bases at J, with 15 bases between the two ends. The V gene's germline CDR1 is MGHRA and CDR2 YSYEKL. The CDR3 is made up of 16 amino acids. The CDR3 DNA reads as TGCGCCAGCAGCCAAGCTACGGTTAGCGGTACCTACGAGCAGTACTTC. Protein: CASSQATVSGTYEQYF.

V is TRBV27 and J is TRBJ2-5; 10 bases agree with TRBD2. The V gene end was trimmed by 2 bases and the J gene end by 1 base; junction bases not matched to a gene: 1. Germline lookup yields CDR1 MNHEY and CDR2 SMNVEV (reference sequence). This CDR3 comprises 15 residues. CDR3 in DNA: TGTGCCAGCAGTTTAAGCGGGAGGGCCCAAGAGACCCAGTACTTC. Its protein product is CASSLSGRAQETQYF.

This clone came up once. The chain uses TRBV4-1 and TRBJ2-1; no reliable D call. The V gene's germline CDR1 is MGHRA and CDR2 YSYEKL. Trimming left V 0 bases short and J 9 bases short, with 9 bases between. CDR3 length: 13 residues. The CDR3, as DNA: TGCGCCAGCAGCCAAGATAGTCAGTCTGAGCAGTTCTTC. It is translated as CASSQDSQSEQFF.

This clone was picked up one time. This chain connects TRBV3-1 (or the pseudogene TRBV3-2) to TRBJ2-7; 11 bases map to TRBD2. The J segment lost 3 bases and the V segment lost 0 bases, leaving 4 bases of the junction unmatched. The CDR3 has 16 amino acids. Germline V gives CDR1 LGHDT, CDR2 YNNKEL (reference sequence). The CDR3 nucleotides read TGTGCCAGCAGCCAAGATCAGGGACTAGCGGTCTACGAGCAGTACTTC. Protein product: CASSQDQGLAVYEQYF.

The chain joins TRBV5-1 to TRBJ1-1; 7 nucleotides match TRBD1. The CDR3 totals 15 residues. Germline trimming cut 0 bases from V and 4 bases from J; bases unmatched to any gene: 6. Germline CDR1 is SGHRS and CDR2 is YFSETQ. In nucleotides, the CDR3 is TGCGCCAGCAGCTTGGAAACAGGGGTTGGCACTGAAGCTTTCTTT. Translating it yields CASSLETGVGTEAFF.

The V gene is TRBV5-1, the J gene TRBJ1-6; tentative D call: TRBD1 (6 bases). V lost 4 bases and J lost 8, with 13 bases in between. This CDR3 has 14 amino acids. Germline-derived CDR1 and CDR2 are SGHRS and YFSETQ. The CDR3 is CASSVQGSHSPLHF. In nucleotides, the CDR3 is TGCGCCAGCAGCGTACAGGGTAGTCATTCACCCCTCCACTTT.

The chain uses TRBV12-3 or TRBV12-4 and TRBJ2-7; no clear D gene. This CDR3 region has 12 residues. V lost 3 bases to trimming and J lost 0 bases, with 3 bases between them. The CDR3 loop is CASSFLSYEQYF. The CDR3 DNA sequence: TGTGCCAGCAGTTTTCTCTCCTACGAGCAGTACTTC.